Presented here are 15 T cell receptor beta chains from one specimen sequenced in a study of human T cells and chemical hapten exposure. Time point of the sample: patch test 3, about 24 weeks after DPC sensitization. Stated treatment: therapeutic diphenylcyclopropenone sensitization with weekly scalp DPC. TCRdb re-called the RACE reads through MiXCR, storing one row per CDR3 protein. The table shows 85,000 to 100,000 distinct CDR3 sequences, with 25% to 35% occurring only once. The sequences come from whole blood, collected in connection with sensitization to the hapten diphenylcyclopropenone (DPC). These receptors were obtained from a man aged 40-49 years with alopecia areata. Some clones in this sample may be carry-over from other donors' samples.

V gene TRBV12-3 or TRBV12-4 combines with J gene TRBJ2-1, with D possibly being TRBD2 (6 bases). V was cut by 5 bases and J by 8 bases, with 13 bases left in between. This CDR3 region has 13 residues. CDR3 region: CASSLDRGYEQFF. CDR3 DNA: TGTGCCAGCAGTCTCGATCGGGGGTATGAGCAGTTCTTC.

A few counts support this clonotype. V is TRBV6-5 and J is TRBJ2-5; 8 bases are a match to TRBD1. CDR1 is MNHEY and CDR2 is SVGAGI in the germline V gene. After removal of 5 bases from V and 4 bases from J, the junction contained 9 bases not matched to a gene. CDR3 length equals 15 residues. The CDR3 region is CASSRNGQGGETQYF. As DNA, the CDR3 is TGTGCCAGCAGTCGCAACGGACAGGGAGGAGAGACCCAGTACTTC.

The CDR3 nucleotides read TGTGCCAGCAGCCACGGACAGGGCGGCTCTAATGAAAAACTGTTTTTT. Its protein product is CASSHGQGGSNEKLFF. V gene TRBV7-9 combines with J gene TRBJ1-4, with 8 bases identical to TRBD1. CDR3 length: 16 residues. Per germline, CDR1 SEHNR and CDR2 FQNEAQ (reference sequence). V was pared by 5 bases and J by 3 bases, with 8 bases of the junction left unmatched.

This chain links TRBV27 with TRBJ2-1, with 11 bases that match TRBD2. Germline loops: CDR1 MNHEY, CDR2 SMNVEV (reference sequence). There are 16 residues in the CDR3. V shed 8 bases and J 4 bases; nucleotides not matched to a gene: 10. For the CDR3, the DNA is TGTGCCAGCCGACCCTCCGGGACTAGCGGATACAATGAGCAGTTCTTC. Encoded protein: CASRPSGTSGYNEQFF.

The CDR3 DNA is TGTGCCAGCAGTTACGGGGCCGGGACAGGGGGACAGCCCCAGCATTTT. Encoded protein: CASSYGAGTGGQPQHF. The chain employs TRBV6-2 or TRBV6-3 and TRBJ1-5; 11 nucleotides line up with TRBD1. CDR1 is MNHEY, CDR2 SVGEGT, per germline. V trimming: 2 bases; J trimming: 7 bases; junction bases outside the gene matches: 7. The CDR3 sequence is 16 residues long.

This clonotype occurred once. This rearrangement joins TRBV23-1 to TRBJ1-5; D remains unclear. TRBV23-1 is identified as an open reading frame with a role that is uncertain. The CDR3 runs 14 residues. Deletions cut 7 bases from V and 0 bases from J, with 10 bases between. CDR3 coding DNA: TGCGCCAGCATCGGGCGGTATAGCAATCAGCCCCAGCATTTT. Translation: CASIGRYSNQPQHF.

This chain connects TRBV7-8 to TRBJ2-7; no firm D call. CDR1 is SGHVS, CDR2 FQNEAQ, per germline. This CDR3 is 17 amino acids long. Trimming shortened V by 1 base and J by 0 bases, and 16 bases separated the two germline ends. The CDR3 DNA is TGTGCCAGCAGCTTAGGTCGGTTCAGCAAAATCTCCTACGAGCAGTACTTC. Translated: CASSLGRFSKISYEQYF.

CDR3 in DNA: TGTGCCAGCAGCTTCCAGGGAAACCAGCCCCAGCATTTT. This codes for CASSFQGNQPQHF. This rearrangement joins TRBV7-2 to TRBJ1-5, with D possibly being TRBD1 (5 bases). Germline V gene sequence: CDR1 SGHTA, CDR2 FQGNSA. Trimming shortened V by 3 bases and J by 7 bases, and 10 bases separated the two germline ends. The CDR3 spans 13 residues. The full variable domain, rest sourced from reference TRBV7-2 and TRBJ1-5, is GAGVSQSPSNKVTEKGKDVELRCDPISGHTALYWYRQSLGQGLEFLIYFQGNSAPDKSGLPSDRFSAERTGGSVSTLTIQRTQQEDSAVYLCASSFQGNQPQHFGDGTRLSIL.

The chain links TRBV28 to TRBJ2-7, with D maybe TRBD2 (5 bases). Trimming took 6 bases from V and 4 from J, leaving 13 bases between them. Germline CDR1 is MDHEN and CDR2 is SYDVKM. CDR3 length equals 13 residues. CDR3 nucleotides: TGTGCCAGCAGACCACCTCTAGCTTACGAGCAGTACTTC. It is translated as CASRPPLAYEQYF.

This clonotype turned up a few times. V is TRBV7-9 and J is TRBJ2-1, with D unresolved. Trimming took 4 bases from V and 6 from J, leaving 13 bases between them. CDR1 and CDR2 from the germline V gene are SEHNR and FQNEAQ (reference sequence). The CDR3 extends over 14 amino acids. This chain's CDR3 is CASSSRDRTNEQFF. The DNA of the CDR3 is TGTGCCAGCAGCTCCCGCGACCGGACCAATGAGCAGTTCTTC.

V is TRBV12-3 or TRBV12-4 and J is TRBJ1-4, with D possibly being TRBD1 (6 bases). The CDR3 is 15 residues long. V was pared by 3 bases and J by 6 bases, with 14 bases between. The CDR3: CASSFEGGGYEKLFF. The CDR3 DNA is TGTGCCAGCAGTTTTGAGGGGGGGGGTTATGAAAAACTGTTTTTT.

This clonotype was recorded a few times. The V gene is TRBV10-3, the J gene TRBJ2-7; possibly TRBD2 for D (5 bases). This CDR3 is built from 14 residues. V dropped 3 bases and J dropped 6 bases, with 15 bases sitting between them. Germline loops: CDR1 ENHRY, CDR2 SYGVKD. The CDR3 reads CAISDSRRYGEQYF. The DNA for the CDR3 is TGTGCCATCAGTGATTCTAGGAGGTATGGCGAGCAGTACTTC.

The chain recombines TRBV6-6 with TRBJ1-1; 7 bases agree with TRBD1. Trimming at V came to 6 bases and at J to 4 bases, leaving 5 bases not matched to a gene. CDR1 is MNHNY, CDR2 SVGAGI, per germline (reference sequence). The CDR3 runs to 13 residues. CDR3 sequence (DNA): TGTGCCAGCAGCTTCCAGGGGGGCACTGAAGCTTTCTTT. Amino acid sequence: CASSFQGGTEAFF.

The chain couples TRBV5-4 to TRBJ2-1; 8 bases are a match to TRBD2. The CDR3 runs 15 residues. Losses at the gene ends were 4 bases for V and 6 bases for J; bases not matched to a gene: 9. CDR1 SGHNT and CDR2 YYREEE come from the germline V gene (reference sequence). The CDR3 coding sequence is TGTGCCAGCAGCGTTGGGAGCGGGAGCTTCAATGAGCAGTTCTTC. It translates to CASSVGSGSFNEQFF. The full variable domain, completed using reference TRBV5-4 and TRBJ2-1, is ETGVTQSPTHLIKTRGQQVTLRCSSQSGHNTVSWYQQALGQGPQFIFQYYREEENGRGNFPPRFSGLQFPNYSSELNVNALELDDSALYLCASSVGSGSFNEQFFGPGTRLTVL.

The rearrangement links TRBV7-9 to TRBJ2-1; D remains unclear. CDR3 length: 15 amino acids. V dropped 3 bases and J dropped 0 bases, with 9 bases sitting between them. Germline V gives CDR1 SEHNR, CDR2 FQNEAQ (reference sequence). In nucleotides, the CDR3 is TGTGCCAGCAGCTTCGACACCCGCTCCTACAATGAGCAGTTCTTC. This translates into CASSFDTRSYNEQFF.